Shown below are 21 T cell receptor beta chains from a single sample sequenced in a study of beta chain features in type 1 diabetes. The antigens these receptors bind are not known. General study points: Shortening that was moderate but significant affected the TCRB CDR3s of Type 1 diabetes patients in all four CD4+ subsets.

Reverse transcribing all isolated RNA meant expressed TCRB transcripts were sequenced. TCRdb's copy holds only in-frame clones and misses some; the assay was immunoSEQ multiplex PCR. The profile covers approximately 250,000 clones, with 11% appearing a single time and around 0.017% taken by the ten largest. Material: naive CD4+ T cells from blood. These receptors were taken from a man aged 30 to 39 with type 1 diabetes.

V gene TRBV7-3 combines with J gene TRBJ2-2; the D is unclear. V was cut by 5 bases and J by 5 bases, with 12 bases left in between. Germline V gene sequence: CDR1 SGHTA, CDR2 FQGTGA. The CDR3 has 14 amino acids. The DNA of the CDR3 is TGTGCCAGCAGCACCCAACCTAGGACCGGGGAGCTGTTTTTT. This translates into CASSTQPRTGELFF.

CDR3 in DNA: TGTGCCACCAGCAGAGATTCCCCTCTCTCTGGAAACACCATATATTTT. This translates into CATSRDSPLSGNTIYF. J is TRBJ1-3 and V is TRBV15; D gene unclear. The CDR3 sequence is 16 residues long. The germline V gene encodes CDR1 LNHNV and CDR2 YYDKDF (reference sequence). V lost 0 bases and J 0 bases, leaving 9 bases between the germline ends.

V usage is TRBV27 and J usage is TRBJ1-2; no firm D call. V lost 10 bases and J lost 3, with 12 bases in between. This CDR3 spans 12 amino acids. The germline CDR1 and CDR2 sequences are MNHEY and SMNVEV (reference sequence). This chain's CDR3 is CATRTGYYGYTF. The CDR3 DNA follows: TGTGCCACCAGGACGGGGTACTATGGCTACACCTTC.

This clone appeared a few times. This chain links TRBV6-5 with TRBJ2-3, with D hard to call. The V and J ends lost 5 bases and 4 bases respectively, with 10 bases between them. Germline V gene sequence: CDR1 MNHEY, CDR2 SVGAGI. The CDR3 spans 13 residues. CDR3 loop: CASSRLGADTQYF. Written as DNA, the CDR3 is TGTGCCAGCAGTCGCCTAGGTGCAGATACGCAGTATTTT.

In this sample, this clone turned up a few times. Germline is not matched at one junction end, which may reflect a read error. Other DNA sequences in this specimen translate into the identical CDR3. The CDR3, as DNA: TGTGCCAGCAGAGAAGACAGGGACACTGAAGCTTTCTTT. Translating gives CASREDRDTEAFF. The V call is TRBV2, the J call TRBJ1-1; TRBD1 agrees at 7 bases. Germline V gene sequence: CDR1 SNHLY, CDR2 FYNNEI. CDR3 size: 13 residues.

This clone appeared a few times. The chain couples TRBV30 to TRBJ2-2; TRBD2 agrees at 9 bases. The CDR3 sequence is 15 residues long. CDR1 is GTSNPN, CDR2 SVGIG, per germline (reference sequence). Trimming took 4 bases from V and 5 from J; bases not matched to a gene: 8. The CDR3: CAWMLRGGLTGELFF. For the CDR3, the DNA is TGTGCCTGGATGTTGCGGGGGGGCCTAACCGGGGAGCTGTTTTTT.

This clone was observed a handful of times. This chain uses TRBV9 with TRBJ2-5; 11 nucleotides match TRBD2. V lost 0 bases and J lost 5; bases outside the gene matches: 3. This CDR3 comprises 15 residues. CDR1 and CDR2 from the germline V gene are SGDLS and YYNGEE. CDR3 amino acids: CASSVVAGGLETQYF. The CDR3 DNA is TGTGCCAGCAGCGTAGTAGCGGGGGGGCTGGAGACCCAGTACTTC.

This clone was seen a handful of times. The chain links TRBV7-9 to TRBJ2-3; the D is unclear. Germline loops: CDR1 SEHNR, CDR2 FQNEAQ (reference sequence). Trimming shortened V by 4 bases and J by 5 bases, and 7 bases separated the two germline ends. The CDR3 has 12 amino acids. The CDR3 sequence is CASSSPVDTQYF. CDR3 DNA sequence: TGTGCCAGCAGCTCCCCGGTAGATACGCAGTATTTT.

In its sample, this clone was seen a few times. The rearrangement joins TRBV7-3 to TRBJ2-1; no clear D. V was shortened by 5 bases and J by 0 bases, with 11 bases between the two germline ends. From germline, CDR1 is SGHTA and CDR2 FQGTGA. The CDR3 sequence is 15 residues long. The CDR3 region has the DNA TGTGCCAGCAGCCCGAGCGCGAGCTCCTACAATGAGCAGTTCTTC. Translated, it gives CASSPSASSYNEQFF.

This clone turned up a few times. The chain combines TRBV9 with TRBJ2-5; 11 bases map to TRBD2. The CDR3 covers 15 residues. Germline V gene lookup returns CDR1 SGDLS and CDR2 YYNGEE. V trimming: 3 bases; J trimming: 5 bases; junction bases outside the gene matches: 6. DNA of the CDR3: TGTGCCAGCAGCGCCGGGACTAGCGGATACGAGACCCAGTACTTC. Translating gives CASSAGTSGYETQYF.

This chain joins TRBV4-2 and TRBJ2-5; 7 bases match TRBD1. V gave up 0 bases and J gave up 5 bases; unmatched junction bases: 3. The CDR3 runs 14 residues. The V gene's germline CDR1 is LGHNA and CDR2 YNFKEQ. DNA for the CDR3: TGTGCCAGCAGCCAAGACAGGGGGATCGAGACCCAGTACTTC. Its translation: CASSQDRGIETQYF.

V and J are TRBV27 and TRBJ1-2, with 7 bases aligning to TRBD1. CDR1 MNHEY and CDR2 SMNVEV come from the germline V gene (reference sequence). Trimming cost V 2 bases and J 1 base; bases outside gene matches: 4. The CDR3 extends over 15 amino acids. CDR3 nucleotides: TGTGCCAGCAGTTTACGACAGGGCCTTAACTATGGCTACACCTTC. It specifies CASSLRQGLNYGYTF.

The chain has TRBV5-1 and TRBJ1-4; 9 bases align to TRBD1. Germline V lookup: CDR1 SGHRS, CDR2 YFSETQ. This CDR3 comprises 16 residues. The ends lost 1 base at V and 7 bases at J; junction bases unmatched: 8. CDR3 DNA sequence: TGCGCCAGCAGCTTGCCACAGGGGGCAGGGGGTGAAAAACTGTTTTTT. It specifies CASSLPQGAGGEKLFF.

This clone was observed a few times. This chain connects TRBV2 to TRBJ2-7, with a weak D call TRBD2 (6 bases). Germline assignment: CDR1 SNHLY and CDR2 FYNNEI. Between the trimmed V and J ends, which lost 4 bases and 7 bases, there was a span of 14 bases. This CDR3 spans 13 amino acids. CDR3 sequence (DNA): TGTGCCAGCAGTGCGGGGGTGTCTCGGGAGCAGTACTTC. Its protein is CASSAGVSREQYF.

A few counts support this clone. J is TRBJ1-1 and V is TRBV30; D is possibly TRBD1 (6 bases). This CDR3 is built from 13 residues. Trimming shortened V by 3 bases and J by 1 base, and 9 bases separated the two germline ends. CDR1 GTSNPN and CDR2 SVGIG come from the germline V gene (reference sequence). The CDR3 DNA is TGTGCCTGGAGGGGGGGGCCGAACACTGAAGCTTTCTTT. Translated, it gives CAWRGGPNTEAFF.

This clone was seen more than once but under ten times. V and J are TRBV4-2 and TRBJ2-7, with D hard to call. Germline V gene data show CDR1 as LGHNA and CDR2 as YNFKEQ. Between the trimmed V and J ends, which lost 0 bases and 3 bases, there was a span of 6 bases. The CDR3 extends over 13 amino acids. Written as DNA, the CDR3 is TGTGCCAGCAGCCAAGATCTAATCTACGAGCAGTACTTC. Protein product: CASSQDLIYEQYF.

This clone has only a few counts. The chain links TRBV4-3 to TRBJ2-1; D is unresolved. The germline V gene has CDR1 LGHNA and CDR2 YSLEER. CDR3 length: 17 amino acids. V shed 0 bases and J shed 3 bases, with 15 bases lying between them. The CDR3 region is CASSQEHPQVLYNEQFF. In DNA form, the CDR3 reads TGCGCCAGCAGCCAAGAGCACCCGCAGGTTCTCTACAATGAGCAGTTCTTC.

Notes on this clone: Other DNA sequences of this sample code for an identical CDR3. The V and J genes are TRBV18 and TRBJ1-5; a weak D match, TRBD1 (6 bases). CDR3 length equals 13 residues. Trimming cost V 6 bases and J 1 base, with 7 bases left between them. Germline V gene sequence: CDR1 KGHSH, CDR2 LQKENI. The DNA of the CDR3 is TGTGCCAGCTCCCAGGGGAGCAATCAGCCCCAGCATTTT. This translates into CASSQGSNQPQHF.

This clone has more than one count but fewer than ten. The V call is TRBV5-6, the J call TRBJ2-3; 7 bases map to TRBD1. V trimming: 1 base; J trimming: 2 bases; junction bases outside the gene matches: 7. Germline V gives CDR1 SGHDT, CDR2 YYEEEE. The CDR3 has 16 amino acids. The CDR3 sequence is CASSLMGQYYTDTQYF. The CDR3 DNA sequence: TGTGCCAGCAGCTTGATGGGACAGTATTACACAGATACGCAGTATTTT. Complete variable domain (other parts from reference TRBV5-6 and TRBJ2-3): DAGVTQSPTHLIKTRGQQVTLRCSPKSGHDTVSWYQQALGQGPQFIFQYYEEEERQRGNFPDRFSGHQFPNYSSELNVNALLLGDSALYLCASSLMGQYYTDTQYFGPGTRLTVL.

This clone was counted only a few times. The rearrangement joins TRBV9 to TRBJ2-6; 7 bases are shared with TRBD1. The CDR3 has 15 amino acids. Trimming took 4 bases from V and 8 from J; bases not matched to a gene: 9. Germline CDR1 and CDR2: SGDLS and YYNGEE. CDR3 bases: TGTGCCAGCAGCCCGCAGGCAGGGGGTACCAACGTCCTGACTTTC. This codes for CASSPQAGGTNVLTF.

This clone showed up just a few times. CDR3 nucleotides: TGTGCCAGCAGCCGGGAGGGACAGCACTACAATGAGCAGTTCTTC. It is translated as CASSREGQHYNEQFF. V usage is TRBV6-5 and J usage is TRBJ2-1; perhaps TRBD2 as D (8 bases). The CDR3 is 15 residues long. Trimming left V 6 bases short and J 3 bases short, with 15 bases between. CDR1 and CDR2 from the germline V gene are MNHEY and SVGAGI.